The 25 T cell receptor beta chains given below trace back to one sample, sequenced in a study of blood T cell repertoires in COVID-19. Assay used: immunoSEQ multiplex PCR; TCRdb lists only in-frame clones, some missing. The table includes more than 65,000 clones, 85% to 90% detected once. The specimen was peripheral blood. The receptors were gathered from a man older than 75 with acute or convalescent COVID-19.

This clone was observed a handful of times. This chain uses TRBV5-1 with TRBJ1-4; possible D gene TRBD1, 6 bases. CDR3 size: 16 residues. From germline, CDR1 is SGHRS and CDR2 YFSETQ. Trimming shortened V by 4 bases and J by 2 bases, and 15 bases separated the two germline ends. DNA for the CDR3: TGCGCCAGCAGCGTGGGACCAGGGGCGACTAATGAAAAACTGTTTTTT. This gives the protein CASSVGPGATNEKLFF.

V gene TRBV11-2 combines with J gene TRBJ2-6, with 15 nucleotides matching TRBD2. The V gene's germline CDR1 is SGHAT and CDR2 FQNNGV. V was clipped by 6 bases and J by 3 bases; unmatched bases: 3. This CDR3 spans 17 amino acids. The DNA of the CDR3 is TGTGCCAGCAGTCTGGGACTAGCGGGAGGTGGGGCCAACGTCCTGACTTTC. Its protein is CASSLGLAGGGANVLTF.

The chain uses TRBV6-6 and TRBJ1-2, with TRBD1 matching 12 bases. CDR1 MNHNY and CDR2 SVGAGI come from the germline V gene (reference sequence). Germline trimming cut 2 bases from V and 14 bases from J; bases unmatched to any gene: 12. CDR3 size: 15 residues. CDR3 coding DNA: TGTGCCAGCAGTTACCCGACCCCGGGACAGGGGGCTAGTACCTTC. Translating gives CASSYPTPGQGASTF.

The rearrangement links TRBV19 to TRBJ2-6, with TRBD2 as a possible D gene (6 bases). The CDR3 is made up of 15 amino acids. Germline V gene lookup returns CDR1 LNHDA and CDR2 SQIVND (reference sequence). The V end lost 7 bases, the J end lost 1 base, and 11 bases lay between the germline ends. This chain's CDR3 is CASTAGRSGANVLTF. DNA of the CDR3: TGTGCCAGTACGGCAGGGAGGTCTGGGGCCAACGTCCTGACTTTC.

The rearrangement links TRBV7-2 to TRBJ2-2, with 9 bases fitting TRBD2. The V and J ends lost 3 bases and 4 bases, in that order; junction bases with no gene match: 6. In germline, CDR1 is SGHTA, CDR2 FQGNSA. CDR3 length equals 16 residues. The CDR3 region is CASSFVAGGGTGELFF. DNA of the CDR3: TGTGCCAGCAGCTTTGTCGCGGGAGGGGGCACCGGGGAGCTGTTTTTT.

The rearrangement joins TRBV9 to TRBJ2-1, with TRBD2 matching over 11 bases. The CDR3 runs to 16 residues. After removal of 4 bases from V and 2 bases from J, the junction contained 5 bases not matched to a gene. Germline V CDR1 and CDR2: SGDLS, YYNGEE. CDR3 in DNA: TGTGCCAGCAGCCCCCCTAGCGGGGGGACCTACAATGAGCAGTTCTTC. Protein: CASSPPSGGTYNEQFF.

V usage is TRBV4-3 and J usage is TRBJ2-5, with D unresolved. The V gene's germline CDR1 is LGHNA and CDR2 YSLEER. CDR3 length equals 15 residues. With 1 base removed from V and 1 base from J, the gap between germline ends came to 10 bases. The CDR3 spells CASSQVLSFQETQYF. The CDR3 nucleotides read TGCGCCAGCAGCCAAGTTTTATCCTTCCAAGAGACCCAGTACTTC.

This sequence joins TRBV7-2 and TRBJ2-1; D perhaps matches TRBD2 (7 bases). Per germline, CDR1 SGHTA and CDR2 FQGNSA. The V gene lost 1 base and the J gene lost 7 bases, with 14 bases spanning the gap. The CDR3 is 15 amino acids. CDR3 sequence (DNA): TGTGCCAGCAGCTTAGGTGGGGGGGCCCTGAATGAGCAGTTCTTC. This codes for CASSLGGGALNEQFF.

The sample holds a few counts of this clone. This chain uses TRBV27 with TRBJ1-4, with 8 bases fitting TRBD1. The germline V gene encodes CDR1 MNHEY and CDR2 SMNVEV (reference sequence). This CDR3 has 13 residues. V was clipped by 8 bases and J by 4 bases; unmatched bases: 3. This CDR3 reads CASRDRNNEKLFF. In DNA form, the CDR3 reads TGTGCCAGCCGGGACAGGAATAATGAAAAACTGTTTTTT. Full variable domain (missing parts from reference TRBV27 and TRBJ1-4): EAQVTQNPRYLITVTGKKLTVTCSQNMNHEYMSWYRQDPGLGLRQIYYSMNVEVTDKGDVPEGYKVSRKEKRNFPLILESPSPNQTSLYFCASRDRNNEKLFFGSGTQLSVL.

V is TRBV3-1 (or the pseudogene TRBV3-2) and J is TRBJ1-1; maybe TRBD1 (6 bases). This CDR3 has 15 residues. Looked up from germline, CDR1 is LGHDT and CDR2 is YNNKEL (reference sequence). V was shortened by 0 bases and J by 0 bases, with 8 bases between the two germline ends. In DNA, the CDR3 is TGTGCCAGCAGCCAAGACGACAGGATGAACACTGAAGCTTTCTTT. Translating gives CASSQDDRMNTEAFF.

The chain's CDR3 is CASSTYRGANTGELFF. DNA of the CDR3: TGTGCCAGTAGTACTTACAGGGGGGCGAACACCGGGGAGCTGTTTTTT. This chain uses TRBV19 with TRBJ2-2; 8 bases are shared with TRBD1. Germline V gives CDR1 LNHDA, CDR2 SQIVND (reference sequence). The length of the CDR3 is 16 residues. The ends lost 4 bases at V and 0 bases at J; junction bases unmatched: 4.

The chain joins TRBV4-3 to TRBJ2-7, with D maybe TRBD1 (6 bases). The V end was cut by 1 base, the J end by 4 bases, with 14 bases between. This CDR3 region has 15 residues. Germline loops: CDR1 LGHNA, CDR2 YSLEER. The CDR3 DNA reads TGCGCCAGCAGCCAAGGTAGTGGGGGCGCTTACGAGCAGTACTTC. Translated, it gives CASSQGSGGAYEQYF.

The CDR3: CASSVWQEGEAFF. The CDR3 DNA reads TGTGCCAGCAGCGTTTGGCAGGAAGGTGAAGCTTTCTTT. V and J are TRBV9 and TRBJ1-1; D call uncertain. Trimming pared 2 bases from V and 7 bases from J, leaving 12 bases between. The CDR3 sequence is 13 residues long. The germline V gene encodes CDR1 SGDLS and CDR2 YYNGEE.

This chain uses TRBV2 with TRBJ2-7, with 7 bases fitting TRBD1. Germline lookup yields CDR1 SNHLY and CDR2 FYNNEI. Trimming cost V 8 bases and J 6 bases; bases outside gene matches: 10. The CDR3 covers 13 residues. The CDR3 region has the DNA TGTGCCAGCGGCCCATGGACAGGCCCCGAGCAGTACTTC. Encoded protein: CASGPWTGPEQYF.

The chain uses TRBV25-1 and TRBJ2-3, with D possibly TRBD2 on 7 matching bases. Trimming took 6 bases from V and 9 from J, leaving 22 bases between them. CDR1 is MGHDK and CDR2 is SYGVNS in the germline V gene. The CDR3 runs 15 residues. CDR3 amino acids: CASSHGGAGRETQYF. The CDR3 DNA reads as TGTGCCAGCAGCCATGGGGGGGCAGGGAGGGAGACGCAGTATTTT.

V and J are TRBV29-1 and TRBJ1-1; the D gene is possibly TRBD1 (6 bases). V lost 1 base and J 3 bases, leaving 9 bases between the germline ends. The CDR3 runs 13 residues. Germline V lookup: CDR1 SQVTM, CDR2 ANQGSEA. CDR3 nucleotides: TGCAGCGTTGAAGGGGGGCTGGACACTGAAGCTTTCTTT. It yields the protein CSVEGGLDTEAFF.

This chain links TRBV3-1 (or the pseudogene TRBV3-2) with TRBJ2-7; TRBD2 agrees at 11 bases. Germline-derived CDR1 and CDR2 are LGHDT and YNNKEL (reference sequence). V dropped 2 bases and J dropped 0; count of bases not matched to a gene: 6. This CDR3 has 17 amino acids. This CDR3 reads CASSQSALAGDSYEQYF. Here the CDR3 DNA reads TGTGCCAGCAGCCAAAGTGCACTAGCGGGGGACTCCTACGAGCAGTACTTC.

The chain recombines TRBV5-6 with TRBJ1-2; 7 bases fit TRBD1. Germline V lookup: CDR1 SGHDT, CDR2 YYEEEE. The CDR3 is made up of 13 amino acids. Unmatched junction bases numbered 10, after V lost 6 bases and J lost 8 bases. The CDR3 DNA sequence: TGTGCCAGCAACCCGGGACAGATGCGGGGCTACACCTTC. Protein sequence: CASNPGQMRGYTF.

The genes are TRBV6-2 or TRBV6-3 and TRBJ2-2, with 7 bases identical to TRBD1. This CDR3 has 15 residues. Trimming removed 0 bases from V and 6 bases from J; junction bases left unmatched: 4. Germline CDR1 MNHEY, CDR2 SVGEGT. The CDR3 region is CASSYSRGGPGELFF. DNA for the CDR3: TGTGCCAGCAGTTACTCGAGAGGGGGCCCCGGGGAGCTGTTTTTT.

V gene TRBV25-1 combines with J gene TRBJ1-3; D gene unclear. Trimming shortened V by 5 bases and J by 0 bases, and 17 bases separated the two germline ends. The CDR3 has 17 amino acids. Germline V lookup: CDR1 MGHDK, CDR2 SYGVNS. DNA for the CDR3: TGTGCCAGCAGTTCTGGTGTTGGTTTCAGCTCTGGAAACACCATATATTTT. Translating gives CASSSGVGFSSGNTIYF.

The chain couples TRBV19 to TRBJ1-2; D is possibly TRBD1 (6 bases). This CDR3 contains 18 residues. Trimming stripped 0 bases from V and 1 base from J, with 18 bases between. The germline CDR1 and CDR2 sequences are LNHDA and SQIVND (reference sequence). The CDR3 is CASSIDSTRGYLNYGYTF. The CDR3 DNA reads as TGTGCCAGTAGTATAGACTCGACCAGGGGATATCTTAACTATGGCTACACCTTC.

The V call is TRBV6-1, the J call TRBJ2-7, with TRBD1 matching 12 bases. The CDR3 runs 15 residues. Germline V gene lookup returns CDR1 MNHNS and CDR2 SASEGT. With V trimmed by 1 base and J by 6 bases, 4 bases remained unmatched. The chain's CDR3 is CASSEGGTGGVEQYF. CDR3 DNA sequence: TGTGCCAGCAGTGAAGGGGGGACAGGGGGCGTCGAGCAGTACTTC.

The chain uses TRBV5-6 and TRBJ1-1; maybe TRBD1 (5 bases). CDR1 is SGHDT and CDR2 is YYEEEE in the germline V gene. CDR3 length: 14 residues. Deletions cut 0 bases from V and 0 bases from J, with 6 bases between. CDR3 residues: CASSLDRMNTEAFF. The DNA for the CDR3 is TGTGCCAGCAGCTTGGACAGGATGAACACTGAAGCTTTCTTT.

V usage is TRBV12-5 and J usage is TRBJ2-3, with D possibly TRBD2 on 5 matching bases. Germline V gene lookup returns CDR1 LGHNT and CDR2 FRNRAP. V lost 1 base to trimming and J lost 3 bases, with 14 bases between them. This CDR3 has 16 residues. DNA of the CDR3: TGTGCTAGTGGTTTGGCGGACTTACCGAGAACAGATACGCAGTATTTT. Translation gives CASGLADLPRTDTQYF.

CDR3 DNA sequence: TGTGCCAGCAGTTTAGTTGACAGACACTACACCTTC. Protein sequence: CASSLVDRHYTF. V is TRBV28 and J is TRBJ1-2; the D gene is possibly TRBD1 (5 bases). CDR1 is MDHEN, CDR2 SYDVKM, per germline. This CDR3 contains 12 residues. Deletions cut 2 bases from V and 10 bases from J, with 11 bases between.